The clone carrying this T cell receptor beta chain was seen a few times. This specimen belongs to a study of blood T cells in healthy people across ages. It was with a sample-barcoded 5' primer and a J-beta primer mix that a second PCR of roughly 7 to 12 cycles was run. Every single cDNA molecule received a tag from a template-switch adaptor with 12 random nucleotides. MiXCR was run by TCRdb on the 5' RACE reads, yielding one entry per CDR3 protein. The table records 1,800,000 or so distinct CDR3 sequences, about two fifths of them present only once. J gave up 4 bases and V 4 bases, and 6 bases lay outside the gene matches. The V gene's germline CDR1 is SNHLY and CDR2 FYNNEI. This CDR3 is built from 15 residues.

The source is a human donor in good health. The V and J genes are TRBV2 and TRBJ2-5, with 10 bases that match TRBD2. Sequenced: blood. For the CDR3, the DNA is TGTGCCAGCAGTGTCGCCAGCGGGGGGGTAGAGACCCAGTACTTC. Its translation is CASSVASGGVETQYF.